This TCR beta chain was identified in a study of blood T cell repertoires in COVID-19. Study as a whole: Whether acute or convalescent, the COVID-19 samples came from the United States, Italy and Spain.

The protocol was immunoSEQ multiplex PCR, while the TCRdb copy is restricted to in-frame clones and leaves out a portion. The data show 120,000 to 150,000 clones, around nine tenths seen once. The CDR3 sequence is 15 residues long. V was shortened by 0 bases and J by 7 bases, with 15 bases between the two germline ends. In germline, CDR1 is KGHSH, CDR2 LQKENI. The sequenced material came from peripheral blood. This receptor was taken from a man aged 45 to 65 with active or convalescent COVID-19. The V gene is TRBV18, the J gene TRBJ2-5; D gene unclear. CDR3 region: CASSPPEVVEGTQYF. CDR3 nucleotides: TGTGCCAGCTCACCACCCGAGGTCGTAGAAGGGACCCAGTACTTC.